This paragraph covers one T cell receptor (beta chain) sequence. Its antigen is unknown. Template switching (which added a universal primer site) was used, and cDNA carried unique molecular identifiers. One entry per CDR3 protein results from TCRdb running MiXCR on the 5' RACE reads. Of 350,000 to 400,000 distinct CDR3 sequences in the sample, about 10% were seen once. The data stem from a study of identical twins. Findings and caveats of the study: Insertions were fewer in abundant cord blood beta clonotypes, whereas memory repertoires showed none of this pattern. The study reached conclusions through statistical analysis that was cross-sectional, not following the same donors. Out-of-frame alpha sequences common to twins were enriched for low generation probability.

The V end was cut by 3 bases, the J end by 5 bases, with 13 bases between. This CDR3 is built from 14 residues. Germline lookup yields CDR1 SEHNR and CDR2 FQNEAQ (reference sequence). Sequencing input: naive T cells sorted from blood. The rearrangement joins TRBV7-9 to TRBJ2-5; tentative D call: TRBD1 (5 bases). The clonotype was recovered from a woman in her fifties or sixties in good health. The CDR3, as DNA: TGTGCCAGCAGCTTCCCGCAGGGAATTGAGACCCAGTACTTC. Residues: CASSFPQGIETQYF.